Each of the 16 T cell receptor beta chains below was sequenced from the same sample in a study of shared clonotypes between healthy human individuals. The naive CD8 subset, CD45RO-negative cells positively selected for CCR7, excluded terminally differentiated effector memory CD45RA+ cells. TCRdb's copy holds only in-frame clones and misses some; the assay was immunoSEQ multiplex PCR. The table lists approximately 840,000 clones, 96% of them singletons, with about 0.22% in the top ten. Sequenced: naive CD8+ T cells sorted from blood. These receptors were collected from a man aged 25 to 40 in good health.

The rearrangement joins TRBV5-1 to TRBJ1-1, with D unclear. The germline CDR1 and CDR2 sequences are SGHRS and YFSETQ. The CDR3 is 14 residues long. V was pared by 3 bases and J by 0 bases, with 9 bases between. CDR3 in amino acids: CASSSVNMNTEAFF. The DNA for the CDR3 is TGCGCCAGCAGCTCGGTGAACATGAACACTGAAGCTTTCTTT.

A remark on this clone: Sequence at one end of the junction differs from germline and may be a read error. J is TRBJ2-5 and V is TRBV10-2; TRBD2 is a possible D gene (6 bases). The germline CDR1 and CDR2 sequences are WSHSY and SAAADI. The CDR3 has 15 residues. In DNA form, the CDR3 reads TGCGCCAGCAGGAAGGGATCGGGAGTAGGGGAGACCCGGTACTTC. This gives the protein CASRKGSGVGETRYF.

This chain links TRBV19 with TRBJ2-5, with 10 bases identical to TRBD2. The V gene's germline CDR1 is LNHDA and CDR2 SQIVND (reference sequence). This CDR3 contains 14 residues. Losses at the gene ends were 6 bases for V and 3 bases for J; bases not matched to a gene: 4. CDR3: CASSLLAGEETQYF. DNA of the CDR3: TGTGCCAGTAGCCTGCTAGCGGGAGAAGAGACCCAGTACTTC.

The V and J genes are TRBV10-3 and TRBJ2-7, with 10 bases aligning to TRBD2. The CDR3 has 15 amino acids. Per germline, CDR1 ENHRY and CDR2 SYGVKD. V lost 4 bases to trimming and J lost 4 bases; unmatched junction nucleotides: 7. CDR3 protein: CAISGIAGGPYEQYF. Written as DNA, the CDR3 is TGTGCCATCAGTGGAATAGCGGGAGGTCCTTACGAGCAGTACTTC.

This sequence joins TRBV28 and TRBJ2-3; 7 bases align to TRBD1. CDR1 MDHEN and CDR2 SYDVKM come from the germline V gene. Trimming took 4 bases from V and 4 from J; bases not matched to a gene: 8. CDR3 length equals 15 residues. The CDR3 sequence is CASSSRQGGADTQYF. In DNA form, the CDR3 reads TGTGCCAGCAGTTCTCGACAGGGTGGTGCAGATACGCAGTATTTT.

The rearrangement links TRBV9 to TRBJ2-1; D remains ambiguous. From germline, CDR1 is SGDLS and CDR2 YYNGEE. Deletions cut 7 bases from V and 7 bases from J, with 9 bases between. The CDR3 runs 11 residues. In nucleotides, the CDR3 is TGTGCCAGCGGTGTTTTGAATGAGCAGTTCTTC. Translation: CASGVLNEQFF.

This chain uses TRBV5-2 with TRBJ2-1. TRBV5-2 is a known pseudogene. This CDR3 has 12 amino acids. The CDR3 DNA is TGTGCCAGCAGCTTAGAAGACAATGAGCAGTTCTTC. As protein: CASSLEDNEQFF.

The genes are TRBV9 and TRBJ1-1, with a weak D call TRBD1 (5 bases). Per the germline V gene, CDR1 is SGDLS and CDR2 is YYNGEE. V lost 4 bases and J 9 bases, leaving 16 bases between the germline ends. The CDR3 spans 13 residues. This CDR3 is CASSPPLGGKAFF. Written as DNA, the CDR3 is TGTGCCAGCAGCCCACCGCTGGGGGGGAAAGCTTTCTTT.

The rearrangement uses TRBV7-8 and TRBJ1-5; 7 bases agree with TRBD1. This CDR3 has 16 residues. Germline CDR1 and CDR2: SGHVS and FQNEAQ. The J segment lost 0 bases and the V segment lost 5 bases, leaving 7 bases of the junction unmatched. Written as DNA, the CDR3 is TGTGCCAGCAGCCCCCTTAGGGGGCCTAGCAATCAGCCCCAGCATTTT. As protein: CASSPLRGPSNQPQHF.

V and J are TRBV2 and TRBJ1-2; D ambiguous. The germline V and J ends were trimmed by 3 bases and 8 bases, with 16 bases remaining between them. From germline, CDR1 is SNHLY and CDR2 FYNNEI. The CDR3 has 14 residues. The CDR3 spells CASSDRRTGAGYTF. The CDR3 DNA follows: TGTGCCAGCAGTGACAGACGGACGGGTGCAGGCTACACCTTC. Filled out from reference TRBV2 and TRBJ1-2, the complete variable domain reads EPEVTQTPSHQVTQMGQEVILRCVPISNHLYFYWYRQILGQKVEFLVSFYNNEISEKSEIFDDQFSVERPDGSNFTLKIRSTKLEDSAMYFCASSDRRTGAGYTFGSGTRLTVV.

The chain couples TRBV7-9 to TRBJ2-3; D perhaps matches TRBD2 (6 bases). CDR3 length equals 14 residues. V lost 3 bases, J lost 1 base, and 8 bases lay in between. Germline loops: CDR1 SEHNR, CDR2 FQNEAQ (reference sequence). CDR3 in amino acids: CASSLGTRTDTQYF. CDR3 sequence (DNA): TGTGCCAGCAGCTTGGGGACTCGCACAGATACGCAGTATTTT.

Note on this clone: In the same sample, other DNA sequences code for this CDR3. The V call is TRBV6-5, the J call TRBJ2-7; 11 bases are shared with TRBD1. This CDR3 region has 14 residues. V was pared by 2 bases and J by 4 bases, with 1 base of the junction left unmatched. CDR1 is MNHEY and CDR2 is SVGAGI in the germline V gene. This CDR3 reads CASSYGTGGYEQYF. The CDR3 DNA sequence: TGTGCCAGCAGTTACGGGACAGGGGGATACGAGCAGTACTTC.

Concerning this clone: Other DNA sequences in this specimen translate into the identical CDR3. This chain connects TRBV5-1 to TRBJ1-1, with 7 bases that match TRBD1. After removal of 0 bases from V and 4 bases from J, the junction contained 3 bases not matched to a gene. The CDR3 sequence is 14 residues long. Per germline, CDR1 SGHRS and CDR2 YFSETQ. CDR3 in amino acids: CASSLGQGSTEAFF. CDR3 DNA: TGCGCCAGCAGCTTGGGACAGGGAAGCACTGAAGCTTTCTTT.

The rearrangement uses TRBV27 and TRBJ1-2, with D uncertain. Germline values: CDR1 MNHEY, CDR2 SMNVEV (reference sequence). The CDR3 runs to 13 residues. V was cut by 0 bases and J by 6 bases, with 8 bases left in between. The CDR3 DNA is TGTGCCAGCAGTTTATCCGGACTGAATGGCTACACCTTC. Amino acids: CASSLSGLNGYTF.

J is TRBJ2-7 and V is TRBV7-2; the D is unclear. Germline V lookup: CDR1 SGHTA, CDR2 FQGNSA. This CDR3 has 14 amino acids. Trimming left V 5 bases short and J 6 bases short, with 17 bases between. DNA for the CDR3: TGTGCCAGCAGCCCCGGGCAGTACAACTCCGAGCAGTACTTC. As protein: CASSPGQYNSEQYF.

The genes are TRBV6-1 and TRBJ2-1; no clear D. The V end was cut by 9 bases, the J end by 0 bases, with 9 bases between. This CDR3 is built from 13 residues. CDR1 MNHNS and CDR2 SASEGT come from the germline V gene. In DNA form, the CDR3 reads TGTGCCAGTCGGCCTGACTCCTACAATGAGCAGTTCTTC. Its protein product is CASRPDSYNEQFF.